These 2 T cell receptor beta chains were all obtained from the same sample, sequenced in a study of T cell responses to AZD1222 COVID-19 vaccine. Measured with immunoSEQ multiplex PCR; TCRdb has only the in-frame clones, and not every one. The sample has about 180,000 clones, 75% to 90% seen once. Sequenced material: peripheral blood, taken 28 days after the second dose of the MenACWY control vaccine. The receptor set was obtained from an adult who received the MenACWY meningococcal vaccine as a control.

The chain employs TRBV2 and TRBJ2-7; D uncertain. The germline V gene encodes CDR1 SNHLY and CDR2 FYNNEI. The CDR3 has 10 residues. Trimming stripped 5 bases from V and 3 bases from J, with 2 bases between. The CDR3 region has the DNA TGTGCCAGCAGTTTCTACGAGCAGTACTTC. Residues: CASSFYEQYF.

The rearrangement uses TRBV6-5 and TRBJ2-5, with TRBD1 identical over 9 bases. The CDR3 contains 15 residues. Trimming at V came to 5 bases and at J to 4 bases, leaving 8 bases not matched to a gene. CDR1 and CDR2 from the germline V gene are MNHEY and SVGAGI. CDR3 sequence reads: CASSMGQGWGETQYF. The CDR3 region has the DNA TGTGCCAGCAGTATGGGACAGGGATGGGGAGAGACCCAGTACTTC.